This is a list of T cell receptor beta chains from one sample in a study of response to subunit inactivated influenza vaccine. TCRdb re-called the RT-PCR reads with MiXCR, one entry per CDR3 protein. There are 630,000 or so distinct CDR3 sequences in the sample; around a sixth occur only once, and roughly 11% lies in the top ten. Specimen: PBMCs from blood, collected roughly 13 days after vaccination. These receptors came from a man in his fifties who received an inactivated influenza vaccine. Both conserved end residues are part of each CDR3. D genes are given only for firm matches. Clone size is stated in some rows and not others, as once, few, many or a class when expanded.

TRBJ2-1 | . | TRBV3-1 | few | TGTGCCAGCAGCCGGGGGAATTACGGACAGGGAGGGAATGAGCAGTTCTTC | CASSRGNYGQGGNEQFF
TRBJ2-1 | TRBD2 | TRBV4-2 | . | TGTGCCAGCAGCCAAGCTGTTAGCGGGGGTAAAAATGAGCAGTTCTTC | CASSQAVSGGKNEQFF
TRBJ2-3 | . | TRBV10-1 | many | TGCGCCAGCAGTAAAGGGCGAAGCACAGATACGCAGTATTTT | CASSKGRSTDTQYF
TRBJ2-1 | TRBD2 | TRBV11-3 | . | TGTGCCAGCAGCTTAGGGACTAGCGGGATACATGAGCAGTTCTTC | CASSLGTSGIHEQFF
TRBJ2-4 | . | TRBV6-1 | . | TGTGCCAGCAGTGACGTGGTCGGAGAGATTCAGTACTTC | CASSDVVGEIQYF
TRBJ2-7 | . | TRBV27 | . | TGTGCCAGCAGTTTCACTCCACTTTACCACGAGCAGTACTTC | CASSFTPLYHEQYF
TRBJ2-5 | TRBD2 | TRBV6-5 | few | TGTGCCAGCAGTTACACGGGACTAGCGGGGGTGGAGGAGACCCAGTACTTC | CASSYTGLAGVEETQYF
TRBJ1-1 | . | TRBV4-2 | many | TGTGCCAGCAGCCAAGGGGCAGGGATCCAGTACACTGAAGCTTTCTTT | CASSQGAGIQYTEAFF
TRBJ1-5 | TRBD1 | TRBV4-1 | . | TGCGCCAGCAGCCAAGGCGGACAGGCTGATCAGCCCCAGCATTTT | CASSQGGQADQPQHF
TRBJ2-1 | TRBD2 | TRBV27 | . | TGTGCCAGCACCCCGACTAGCGGGAGGAATGAGCAGTTCTTC | CASTPTSGRNEQFF
TRBJ2-6 | . | TRBV4-3 | . | TGCGCCAGCAGCCAGAGGATCTCTGGGGCCAACGTCCTGACTTTC | CASSQRISGANVLTF
TRBJ2-1 | . | TRBV29-1 | many | TGCAGCGTTGAAGGTCCGTCGTGGGGAAATGAGCAGTTCTTC | CSVEGPSWGNEQFF
TRBJ2-7 | TRBD2 | TRBV6-2/TRBV6-3 | few | TGTGCCAGCAGTTACACACTTCAGCGGGGTCGGACCTACGAGCAGTACTTC | CASSYTLQRGRTYEQYF
TRBJ2-1 | . | TRBV9 | . | TGTGCCAGCAGCGCCCCAGCGACTTCCAATGAGCAGTTCTTC | CASSAPATSNEQFF
TRBJ2-2 | . | TRBV6-1 | . | TGTGCCAGCAGCACTACGGCAGGGCAGCGGGAGCTGTTTTTT | CASSTTAGQRELFF
TRBJ2-1 | . | TRBV14 | few | TGTGCCAGCACGCCCGGTCCAGCCTACAATGAGCAGTTCTTC | CASTPGPAYNEQFF
TRBJ1-2 | . | TRBV4-2 | few | TGTGCCAGCAGCCAAGAGGGGGCAGGGCCTAACTATGGCTACACCTTC | CASSQEGAGPNYGYTF
TRBJ2-1 | TRBD2 | TRBV2 | few | TGTGCCAGCAGAGTAGCGGGGGCCTTTAATGAGCAGTTCTTC | CASRVAGAFNEQFF
TRBJ2-5 | . | TRBV7-6 | once | TGTGCCAGCAGCTTATACCCGGGAGAGACCCAGTACTTC | CASSLYPGETQYF
TRBJ1-1 | TRBD1 | TRBV20-1 | few | TGCAGTGCTACTTCCGGGACAGCGAACACTGAAGCTTTCTTT | CSATSGTANTEAFF
TRBJ2-3 | . | TRBV28 | few | TGTGCCAGCAGTTCAAGGGGGACGTGGGGGGCCGATACGCAGTATTTT | CASSSRGTWGADTQYF
TRBJ1-1 | TRBD1 | TRBV18 | . | TGTGCCAGCTCAGGAGGGACAGGGCACACTGAAGCTTTCTTT | CASSGGTGHTEAFF
TRBJ2-1 | TRBD2 | TRBV10-3 | . | TGTGCCATTAGCGGGGGGGCTGACAATGAGCAGTTCTTC | CAISGGADNEQFF
TRBJ2-7 | TRBD2 | TRBV27 | . | TGTGCCAGCAGTACCTTAGCGGGCGAGCAGTACTTC | CASSTLAGEQYF
TRBJ2-3 | TRBD1 | TRBV7-9 | few | TGTGCCAGCAGCTTACCGACAGGGGGTACGCAGTATTTT | CASSLPTGGTQYF
TRBJ1-1 | . | TRBV6-2/TRBV6-3 | few | TGTGCCAGCAGTTACTCGAGAGGCAGGGTGAACACTGAAGCTTTCTTT | CASSYSRGRVNTEAFF
TRBJ2-1 | . | TRBV5-6 | . | TGTGCCAGCAGCTTGGAACTGAGCTCCTACAATGAGCAGTTCTTC | CASSLELSSYNEQFF
TRBJ2-1 | TRBD2 | TRBV29-1 | . | TGCAGCGTTGTTGGCGGGGGGCCCGTTGAGCAGTTCTTC | CSVVGGGPVEQFF